This T cell receptor beta chain comes out of a study of beta chain features in type 1 diabetes. Whole-study results and caveats: Among all four CD4+ subsets, Type 1 diabetes patients had TCRB CDR3s that were moderately but significantly shorter.

This CDR3 has 15 residues. CDR1 is SGHAT, CDR2 FQNNGV, per germline. Trimming pared 0 bases from V and 7 bases from J, leaving 15 bases between. This clone was detected only a few times. What it binds is unknown. The isolated RNA, all of it, was reverse transcribed, so expressed TCRB transcripts were what got sequenced. Produced via immunoSEQ multiplex PCR; TCRdb's table is partial and in-frame only. The sample contains about 300,000 clones, 13% of which appear only once. What was sequenced was naive CD4+ T cells from blood. The TCR was taken from a woman aged 18-29 years with type 1 diabetes. The rearrangement joins TRBV11-2 to TRBJ1-2; D gene ambiguous. CDR3 residues: CASSLEGPGRRGYTF. The CDR3 DNA sequence: TGTGCCAGCAGCTTAGAGGGCCCTGGGCGTCGTGGCTACACCTTC.